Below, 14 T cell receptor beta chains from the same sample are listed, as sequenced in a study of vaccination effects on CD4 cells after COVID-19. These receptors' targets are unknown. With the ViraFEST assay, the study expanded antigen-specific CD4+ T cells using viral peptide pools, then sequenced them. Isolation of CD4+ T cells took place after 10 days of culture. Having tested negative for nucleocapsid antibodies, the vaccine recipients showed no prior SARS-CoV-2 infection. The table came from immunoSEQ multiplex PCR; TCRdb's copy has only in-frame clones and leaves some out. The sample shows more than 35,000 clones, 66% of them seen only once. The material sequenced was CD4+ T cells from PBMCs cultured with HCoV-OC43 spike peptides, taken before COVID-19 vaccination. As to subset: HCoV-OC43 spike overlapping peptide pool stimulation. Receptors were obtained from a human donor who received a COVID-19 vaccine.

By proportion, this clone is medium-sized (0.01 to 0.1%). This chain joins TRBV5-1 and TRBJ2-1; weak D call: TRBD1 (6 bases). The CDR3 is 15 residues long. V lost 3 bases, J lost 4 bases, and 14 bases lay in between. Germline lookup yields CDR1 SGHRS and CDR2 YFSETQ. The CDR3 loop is CASSSTGTNYNEQFF. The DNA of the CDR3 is TGCGCCAGCAGCTCTACCGGGACAAATTACAATGAGCAGTTCTTC.

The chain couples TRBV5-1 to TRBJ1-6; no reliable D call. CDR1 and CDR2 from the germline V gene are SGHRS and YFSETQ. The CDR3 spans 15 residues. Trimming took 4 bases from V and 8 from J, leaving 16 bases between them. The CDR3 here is CASSPAGGIDSPLHF. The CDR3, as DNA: TGCGCCAGCAGCCCGGCAGGTGGGATTGATTCACCCCTCCACTTT.

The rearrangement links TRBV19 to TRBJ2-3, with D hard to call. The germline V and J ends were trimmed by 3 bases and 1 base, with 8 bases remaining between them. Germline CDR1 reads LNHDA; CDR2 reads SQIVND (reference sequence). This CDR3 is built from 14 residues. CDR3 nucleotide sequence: TGTGCCAGTAGTATGATGTGGGGCACAGATACGCAGTATTTT. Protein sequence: CASSMMWGTDTQYF. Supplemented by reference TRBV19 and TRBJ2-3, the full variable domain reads DGGITQSPKYLFRKEGQNVTLSCEQNLNHDAMYWYRQDPGQGLRLIYYSQIVNDFQKGDIAEGYSVSREKKESFPLTVTSAQKNPTAFYLCASSMMWGTDTQYFGPGTRLTVL.

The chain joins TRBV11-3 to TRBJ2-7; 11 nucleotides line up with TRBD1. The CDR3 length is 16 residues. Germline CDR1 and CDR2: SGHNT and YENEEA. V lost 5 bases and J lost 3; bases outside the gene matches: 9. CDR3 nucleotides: TGTGCCAGCAGCCCAGCGCCGGGACAGGGGGGCTACGAGCAGTACTTC. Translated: CASSPAPGQGGYEQYF.

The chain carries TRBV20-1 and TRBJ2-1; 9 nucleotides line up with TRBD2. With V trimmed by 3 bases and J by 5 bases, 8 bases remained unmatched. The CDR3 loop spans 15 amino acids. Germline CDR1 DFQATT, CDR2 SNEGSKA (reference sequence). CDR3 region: CSASDPSGDNNEQFF. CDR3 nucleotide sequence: TGCAGTGCTAGTGATCCTAGCGGGGATAACAATGAGCAGTTCTTC.

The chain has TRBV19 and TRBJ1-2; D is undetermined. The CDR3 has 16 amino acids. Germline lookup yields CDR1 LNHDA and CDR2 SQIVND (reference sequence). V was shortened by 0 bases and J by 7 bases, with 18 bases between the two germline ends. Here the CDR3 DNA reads TGTGCCAGTAGTATAGAATTGGCACGGGGTTTGCGTGGCTACACCTTC. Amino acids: CASSIELARGLRGYTF.

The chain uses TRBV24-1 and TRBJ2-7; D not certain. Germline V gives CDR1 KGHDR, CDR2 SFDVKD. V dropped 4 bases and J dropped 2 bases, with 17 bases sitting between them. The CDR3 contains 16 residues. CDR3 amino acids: CATSDPDRALTYEQYF. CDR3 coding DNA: TGTGCCACCAGTGACCCCGATAGAGCGCTAACCTACGAGCAGTACTTC.

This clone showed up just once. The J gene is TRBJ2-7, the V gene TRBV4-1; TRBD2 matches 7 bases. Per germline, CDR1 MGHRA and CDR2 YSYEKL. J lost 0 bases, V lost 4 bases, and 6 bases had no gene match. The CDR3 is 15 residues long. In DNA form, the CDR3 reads TGCGCCAGCAGCCTATCACTAGCGCTCTCCTACGAGCAGTACTTC. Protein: CASSLSLALSYEQYF.

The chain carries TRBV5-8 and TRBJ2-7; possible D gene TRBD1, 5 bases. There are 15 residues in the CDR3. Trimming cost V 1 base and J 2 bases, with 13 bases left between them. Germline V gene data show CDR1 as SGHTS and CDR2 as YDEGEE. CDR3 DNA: TGTGCCAGCAGCTTGTATTCGGGCAGGGCCTACGAGCAGTACTTC. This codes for CASSLYSGRAYEQYF.

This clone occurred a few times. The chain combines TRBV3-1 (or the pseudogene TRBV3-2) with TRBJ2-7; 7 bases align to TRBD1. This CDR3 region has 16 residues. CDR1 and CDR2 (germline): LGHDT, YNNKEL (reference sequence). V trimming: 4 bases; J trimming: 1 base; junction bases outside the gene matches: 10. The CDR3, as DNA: TGTGCCAGCAGCCGGAAAGGGACAGCTTTATCCTACGAGCAGTACTTC. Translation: CASSRKGTALSYEQYF.

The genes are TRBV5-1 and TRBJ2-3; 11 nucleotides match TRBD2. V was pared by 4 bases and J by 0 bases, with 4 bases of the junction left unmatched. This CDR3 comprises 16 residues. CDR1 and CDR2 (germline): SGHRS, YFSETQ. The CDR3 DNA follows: TGCGCCAGCAGCCCCTTAGCGGGGGGGAGCACAGATACGCAGTATTTT. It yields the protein CASSPLAGGSTDTQYF.

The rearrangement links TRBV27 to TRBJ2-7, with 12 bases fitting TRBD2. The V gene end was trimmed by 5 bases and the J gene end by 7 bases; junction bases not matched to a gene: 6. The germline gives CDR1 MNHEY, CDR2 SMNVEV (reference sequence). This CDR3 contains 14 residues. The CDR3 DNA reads TGTGCCAGCAGTAACCCGGGACTAGCGGGTGAGCAGTACTTC. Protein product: CASSNPGLAGEQYF.

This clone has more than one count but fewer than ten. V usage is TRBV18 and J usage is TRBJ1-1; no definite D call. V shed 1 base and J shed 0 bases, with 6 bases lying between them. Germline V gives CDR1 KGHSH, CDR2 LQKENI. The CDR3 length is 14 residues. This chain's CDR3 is CASSPQVLNTEAFF. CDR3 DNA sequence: TGTGCCAGCTCACCACAGGTCCTGAACACTGAAGCTTTCTTT.

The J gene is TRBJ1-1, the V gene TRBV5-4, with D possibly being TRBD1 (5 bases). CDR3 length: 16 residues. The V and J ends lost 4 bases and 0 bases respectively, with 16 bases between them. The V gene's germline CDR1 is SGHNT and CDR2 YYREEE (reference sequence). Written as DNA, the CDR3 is TGTGCCAGCAGCGACCGGGACTTCGACTTGAACACTGAAGCTTTCTTT. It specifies CASSDRDFDLNTEAFF.